These 23 T cell receptor beta chains came from one sample sequenced in a study of blood T cell repertoires in COVID-19. Assay: immunoSEQ multiplex PCR; the TCRdb copy retains only in-frame clones and omits some. The data hold roughly 90,000 clones, with roughly 90% observed a single time. The sequencing sample was made of peripheral blood. The receptor source for this set is a human donor with active COVID-19. The donor label of this sample is uncertain.

J is TRBJ1-2 and V is TRBV3-1 (or the pseudogene TRBV3-2), with D possibly TRBD1 on 6 matching bases. Trimming removed 3 bases from V and 5 bases from J, with 16 bases in between. Germline loops: CDR1 LGHDT, CDR2 YNNKEL (reference sequence). This CDR3 is built from 15 residues. The CDR3 here is CASSQTIQGLYGYTF. The CDR3 coding sequence is TGTGCCAGCAGCCAGACCATACAGGGTCTTTATGGCTACACCTTC.

The chain carries TRBV18 and TRBJ2-2; no definite D call. CDR1 and CDR2 (germline): KGHSH, LQKENI. The V end lost 3 bases, the J end lost 4 bases, and 12 bases lay between the germline ends. This CDR3 is built from 15 residues. CDR3 loop: CASSPPNGGTGELFF. As DNA, the CDR3 is TGTGCCAGCTCACCCCCCAATGGCGGCACCGGGGAGCTGTTTTTT.

The chain couples TRBV5-1 to TRBJ1-2, with a weak D call TRBD1 (6 bases). The CDR3 consists of 16 residues. V shed 1 base and J shed 0 bases, with 13 bases lying between them. Germline assignment: CDR1 SGHRS and CDR2 YFSETQ. The CDR3 region is CASSLNRPGANYGYTF. The CDR3 DNA sequence: TGCGCCAGCAGCTTGAATAGGCCAGGGGCTAACTATGGCTACACCTTC.

This rearrangement joins TRBV7-9 to TRBJ1-4, with 9 bases aligning to TRBD1. J was trimmed by 14 bases and V by 0 bases; bases with no gene match: 10. CDR1 and CDR2 (germline): SEHNR, FQNEAQ (reference sequence). CDR3 size: 15 residues. The CDR3 is CASSLAGDRVNSLFF. The CDR3 bases are TGTGCCAGCAGCTTAGCGGGGGACAGGGTTAATTCTCTGTTTTTT.

The chain joins TRBV2 to TRBJ1-6, with unresolved D. From germline, CDR1 is SNHLY and CDR2 FYNNEI. V lost 0 bases, J lost 15 bases, and 9 bases lay in between. This CDR3 contains 12 residues. CDR3 DNA sequence: TGTGCCAGCAGTGAAGCAGGCGGAAGCCTCCACTTT. It yields the protein CASSEAGGSLHF.

The genes are TRBV18 and TRBJ1-2; D not certain. V was pared by 5 bases and J by 1 base, with 14 bases between. Germline-derived CDR1 and CDR2 are KGHSH and LQKENI. CDR3 length: 15 residues. CDR3 amino acids: CASSSTANLNYGYTF. The CDR3 DNA is TGTGCCAGCTCATCCACAGCCAACCTTAACTATGGCTACACCTTC.

This chain joins TRBV27 and TRBJ1-1; 12 positions match TRBD1. Germline lookup yields CDR1 MNHEY and CDR2 SMNVEV (reference sequence). V lost 1 base and J lost 3; bases outside the gene matches: 3. The CDR3 length is 16 residues. The CDR3, as DNA: TGTGCCAGCAGTTTATTTGGGACAGGGGGCTACACTGAAGCTTTCTTT. This encodes CASSLFGTGGYTEAFF.

The V gene is TRBV19, the J gene TRBJ2-1; D is perhaps TRBD2 (6 bases). Between the trimmed V and J ends, which lost 5 bases and 9 bases, there was a span of 23 bases. The germline V gene has CDR1 LNHDA and CDR2 SQIVND (reference sequence). The CDR3 is 16 residues long. The CDR3 here is CASSLRLDSGSGEQFF. The CDR3 DNA reads TGTGCCAGTAGTCTGCGACTAGATTCTGGTTCAGGTGAGCAGTTCTTC.

The V and J genes are TRBV4-1 and TRBJ2-3; 16 bases fit TRBD2. Germline CDR1 is MGHRA and CDR2 is YSYEKL. The V segment lost 4 bases and the J segment 6 bases; nucleotides outside the gene matches: 7. The CDR3 has 17 amino acids. The CDR3, as DNA: TGCGCCAGCAGCCGGGGACTAGCGGGGGGGAGAGGGGATACGCAGTATTTT. Amino acid sequence: CASSRGLAGGRGDTQYF.

The chain joins TRBV6-1 to TRBJ1-2; TRBD1 is a possible D gene (5 bases). Germline CDR1 and CDR2: MNHNS and SASEGT. V dropped 1 base and J dropped 12 bases, with 15 bases sitting between them. The CDR3 sequence is 13 residues long. The CDR3 sequence: CASSEGTGVRNTF. CDR3 sequence (DNA): TGTGCCAGCAGTGAAGGTACGGGGGTTCGGAACACCTTC.

The chain couples TRBV7-3 to TRBJ2-2, with 7 bases identical to TRBD1. Losses at the gene ends were 5 bases for V and 6 bases for J; bases not matched to a gene: 6. The germline V gene has CDR1 SGHTA and CDR2 FQGTGA. CDR3 length: 14 amino acids. The CDR3 loop reads CASSREGAAGELFF. The CDR3 region has the DNA TGTGCCAGCAGCCGAGAGGGGGCGGCCGGGGAGCTGTTTTTT. Variable domain in full (rest from reference TRBV7-3 and TRBJ2-2): GAGVSQTPSNKVTEKGKYVELRCDPISGHTALYWYRQSLGQGPEFLIYFQGTGAADDSGLPNDRFFAVRPEGSVSTLKIQRTERGDSAVYLCASSREGAAGELFFGEGSRLTVL.

The CDR3 is CASSQLNTGKFTDTQYF. As DNA, the CDR3 is TGCGCCAGCAGTCAATTAAACACAGGGAAGTTCACAGATACGCAGTATTTT. This rearrangement joins TRBV23-1 to TRBJ2-3, with a weak D call TRBD1 (6 bases). TRBV23-1 carries the ORF label, with uncertain function. This CDR3 spans 17 amino acids. The V end lost 1 base, the J end lost 2 bases, and 16 bases lay between the germline ends.

This clone came up once. The rearrangement uses TRBV7-9 and TRBJ1-6, with 8 bases that match TRBD1. Germline V CDR1 and CDR2: SEHNR, FQNEAQ (reference sequence). V lost 5 bases to trimming and J lost 3 bases; unmatched junction nucleotides: 6. The CDR3 is 16 residues long. The CDR3 loop is CASSQGQGFYNSPLHF. Here the CDR3 DNA reads TGTGCCAGCAGCCAAGGACAGGGCTTCTATAATTCACCCCTCCACTTT.

In its sample, this clone was seen once. V usage is TRBV4-3 and J usage is TRBJ2-1; D is undetermined. The CDR3 is made up of 15 amino acids. Germline V CDR1 and CDR2: LGHNA, YSLEER. Between the trimmed V and J ends, which lost 0 bases and 4 bases, there was a span of 10 bases. Here the CDR3 reads CASSQEALSYNEQFF. The CDR3 DNA is TGCGCCAGCAGCCAAGAGGCTCTGTCGTACAATGAGCAGTTCTTC.

The V and J genes are TRBV5-6 and TRBJ1-4; TRBD1 matches at 7 bases. Germline-derived CDR1 and CDR2 are SGHDT and YYEEEE. Germline trimming cut 0 bases from V and 8 bases from J; bases unmatched to any gene: 7. The CDR3 contains 15 residues. The CDR3 bases are TGTGCCAGCAGCTTGGCGACAGGGTCCATCGAAAAACTGTTTTTT. This codes for CASSLATGSIEKLFF.

This sequence joins TRBV6-6 and TRBJ1-6; 7 bases fit TRBD1. V dropped 8 bases and J dropped 7; count of bases not matched to a gene: 8. CDR3 size: 14 residues. Germline V CDR1 and CDR2: MNHNY, SVGAGI (reference sequence). For the CDR3, the DNA is TGTGCCAGCTTCAGACAGGGTGAGAATTCACCCCTCCACTTT. Its protein is CASFRQGENSPLHF.

The gene calls are TRBV4-1 and TRBJ1-2; 7 nucleotides agree with TRBD1. V gave up 2 bases and J gave up 0 bases; unmatched junction bases: 3. CDR1 and CDR2 from the germline V gene are MGHRA and YSYEKL. The CDR3 is made up of 15 amino acids. The CDR3 region has the DNA TGCGCCAGCAGCCAACGACAGGGATCTAACTATGGCTACACCTTC. Encoded protein: CASSQRQGSNYGYTF.

This clone has only one observation. V gene TRBV2 combines with J gene TRBJ1-1, with D perhaps matching TRBD1 (6 bases). Germline V gene data show CDR1 as SNHLY and CDR2 as FYNNEI. With 9 bases removed from V and 6 bases from J, the gap between germline ends came to 20 bases. The CDR3 has 14 residues. This CDR3 reads CARKTNRAIPEAFF. DNA for the CDR3: TGTGCCAGAAAAACCAACAGGGCGATCCCTGAAGCTTTCTTT.

In its sample, this clone was seen once. The DNA of the CDR3 is TGTGCCAGCAGTTACAAGGGACAGAATTCACCCCTCCACTTT. This translates into CASSYKGQNSPLHF. The gene calls are TRBV6-5 and TRBJ1-6; 7 bases map to TRBD1. The CDR3 covers 14 residues. V was clipped by 2 bases and J by 7 bases; unmatched bases: 2. CDR1 is MNHEY, CDR2 SVGAGI, per germline.

This clone was observed once. V usage is TRBV5-8 and J usage is TRBJ2-3; D unclear. Germline CDR1 and CDR2: SGHTS and YDEGEE. The CDR3 runs to 12 residues. V was clipped by 5 bases and J by 5 bases, with 9 bases between them. As DNA, the CDR3 is TGTGCCAGCAGGTCAAGCGTAGATACGCAGTATTTT. It translates to CASRSSVDTQYF.

The V gene is TRBV6-5, the J gene TRBJ1-2, with 8 bases aligning to TRBD1. J was trimmed by 0 bases and V by 5 bases; bases with no gene match: 5. CDR3 length: 15 amino acids. Germline loops: CDR1 MNHEY, CDR2 SVGAGI. CDR3 sequence reads: CASSMGQVANYGYTF. The CDR3 DNA reads as TGTGCCAGCAGTATGGGACAGGTCGCTAACTATGGCTACACCTTC.

The chain uses TRBV7-9 and TRBJ1-1, with D unresolved. Trimming stripped 4 bases from V and 1 base from J, with 13 bases between. The CDR3 sequence is 15 residues long. Per the germline V gene, CDR1 is SEHNR and CDR2 is FQNEAQ (reference sequence). In nucleotides, the CDR3 is TGTGCCAGCAGCTCGATGACAAGTGAGAACACTGAAGCTTTCTTT. Amino acids: CASSSMTSENTEAFF.

The chain employs TRBV7-8 and TRBJ1-2, with D tentatively TRBD1 (6 bases). Germline loops: CDR1 SGHVS, CDR2 FQNEAQ. This CDR3 region has 17 residues. V lost 2 bases to trimming and J lost 0 bases, with 16 bases between them. The chain's CDR3 is CASSLRAGADTNYGYTF. In nucleotides, the CDR3 is TGTGCCAGCAGCTTACGCGCAGGGGCCGATACTAACTATGGCTACACCTTC.